This entry lists 27 T cell receptor beta chains sequenced from one sample in a study of siplizumab effects on memory and regulatory T cells. Measured with immunoSEQ multiplex PCR; TCRdb has only the in-frame clones, and not every one. The sample carries about 50,000 clones, over 85% recorded once. Sequenced: CD8+ T cells sorted from blood. The receptors come from a human donor in good health.

In DNA, the CDR3 is TGCGCCAGCAGCCCGAAATTTACGGGACTAGCGGACAATGAGCAGTTCTTC. Translation gives CASSPKFTGLADNEQFF. The chain couples TRBV4-1 to TRBJ2-1; the match to TRBD2 covers 11 bases. This CDR3 comprises 17 residues. Germline-derived CDR1 and CDR2 are MGHRA and YSYEKL. Losses at the gene ends were 4 bases for V and 5 bases for J; bases not matched to a gene: 10.

This clone was observed a handful of times. V and J are TRBV4-1 and TRBJ2-1; tentative D call: TRBD1 (5 bases). Per germline, CDR1 MGHRA and CDR2 YSYEKL. There are 13 residues in the CDR3. V was shortened by 6 bases and J by 10 bases, with 16 bases between the two germline ends. DNA of the CDR3: TGCGCCAGCAGTCTAGACAGACTGAGGGAGCAGTTCTTC. This sequence encodes CASSLDRLREQFF.

This chain uses TRBV5-5 with TRBJ2-1; TRBD2 agrees at 9 bases. The CDR3 has 14 residues. The germline CDR1 and CDR2 sequences are SGHKS and YYEKEE (reference sequence). V was pared by 4 bases and J by 7 bases, with 6 bases of the junction left unmatched. The CDR3 DNA reads as TGTGCCAGCAGCCCCCCTAGCGGGATTAATGAGCAGTTCTTC. It yields the protein CASSPPSGINEQFF.

The chain employs TRBV15 and TRBJ2-6; possibly TRBD1 for D (6 bases). The germline gives CDR1 LNHNV, CDR2 YYDKDF (reference sequence). The V end was cut by 3 bases, the J end by 2 bases, with 20 bases between. The CDR3 sequence is 19 residues long. Written as DNA, the CDR3 is TGTGCCACCAGCAGCCTCACGCCACAGGGAATAACTGGGGCCAACGTCCTGACTTTC. Translating gives CATSSLTPQGITGANVLTF.

The V call is TRBV6-5, the J call TRBJ2-7; 8 bases match TRBD2. The CDR3 spans 14 residues. Unmatched junction bases numbered 6, after V lost 5 bases and J lost 3 bases. CDR1 MNHEY and CDR2 SVGAGI come from the germline V gene. As DNA, the CDR3 is TGTGCCAGCAGTGCTAGCGGGTCCTTCTACGAGCAGTACTTC. Protein: CASSASGSFYEQYF.

V gene TRBV11-2 combines with J gene TRBJ2-7, with TRBD2 identical over 8 bases. The V and J ends lost 10 bases and 4 bases, in that order; junction bases with no gene match: 9. CDR1 and CDR2 (germline): SGHAT, FQNNGV. The CDR3 runs to 13 residues. In DNA form, the CDR3 reads TGTGCCACCTCCCCTAGCGGGTCTTACGAGCAGTACTTC. Protein sequence: CATSPSGSYEQYF. Full variable domain (outside the CDR3, taken from reference TRBV11-2 and TRBJ2-7): EAGVAQSPRYKIIEKRQSVAFWCNPISGHATLYWYQQILGQGPKLLIQFQNNGVVDDSQLPKDRFSAERLKGVDSTLKIQPAKLEDSAVYLCATSPSGSYEQYFGPGTRLTVT.

This clone has only one observation. The J gene is TRBJ2-7, the V gene TRBV7-9, with no clear D. The V gene's germline CDR1 is SEHNR and CDR2 FQNEAQ (reference sequence). The CDR3 contains 12 residues. Trimming removed 5 bases from V and 3 bases from J, with 8 bases in between. The CDR3 DNA reads as TGTGCCAGCAGCAAAAGGGTCTACGAGCAGTACTTC. This gives the protein CASSKRVYEQYF.

This sequence joins TRBV11-2 and TRBJ2-7; 8 bases fit TRBD2. Germline CDR1 SGHAT, CDR2 FQNNGV. After removal of 5 bases from V and 4 bases from J, the junction contained 7 bases not matched to a gene. The CDR3 contains 14 residues. The CDR3 DNA sequence: TGTGCCAGCAGCCAATTCCGCGGGGGGTACGAGCAGTACTTC. The encoded protein is CASSQFRGGYEQYF.

V and J are TRBV28 and TRBJ2-2, with a possible D match to TRBD2 (5 bases). The CDR3 runs to 15 residues. The V end was cut by 6 bases, the J end by 2 bases, with 13 bases between. CDR1 is MDHEN and CDR2 is SYDVKM in the germline V gene. The CDR3 sequence: CASRYPGTNTGELFF. CDR3 sequence (DNA): TGTGCCAGCAGATACCCGGGAACCAACACCGGGGAGCTGTTTTTT.

This clone was seen just once. This chain links TRBV7-2 with TRBJ1-4; D is unresolved. The V gene's germline CDR1 is SGHTA and CDR2 FQGNSA. The V end was cut by 4 bases, the J end by 8 bases, with 14 bases between. The CDR3 runs 14 residues. The CDR3 region is CASSSRLFGEKLFF. Here the CDR3 DNA reads TGTGCCAGCAGCTCCAGGTTATTTGGGGAAAAACTGTTTTTT. Full variable domain (outside the CDR3, taken from reference TRBV7-2 and TRBJ1-4): GAGVSQSPSNKVTEKGKDVELRCDPISGHTALYWYRQSLGQGLEFLIYFQGNSAPDKSGLPSDRFSAERTGGSVSTLTIQRTQQEDSAVYLCASSSRLFGEKLFFGSGTQLSVL.

The chain links TRBV9 to TRBJ2-3; D is perhaps TRBD2 (6 bases). The CDR3 covers 14 residues. Trimming pared 0 bases from V and 6 bases from J, leaving 11 bases between. Germline V gene sequence: CDR1 SGDLS, CDR2 YYNGEE. The CDR3 region is CASSVAGSPDTQYF. CDR3 DNA sequence: TGTGCCAGCAGCGTAGCCGGGAGTCCGGATACGCAGTATTTT.

The chain employs TRBV27 and TRBJ2-1; 7 bases align to TRBD1. CDR1 is MNHEY and CDR2 is SMNVEV in the germline V gene (reference sequence). Unmatched junction bases numbered 3, after V lost 3 bases and J lost 4 bases. The CDR3 spans 14 residues. CDR3 DNA sequence: TGTGCCAGCAGTTTTGACAGGGTATACAATGAGCAGTTCTTC. Protein sequence: CASSFDRVYNEQFF.

The V gene is TRBV7-6, the J gene TRBJ2-5; 9 bases are shared with TRBD2. Germline V gene sequence: CDR1 SGHVS, CDR2 FNYEAQ. CDR3 length equals 16 residues. V lost 4 bases, J lost 11 bases, and 17 bases stayed unmatched. The CDR3 is CASSSNSGLARREQYF. CDR3 DNA: TGTGCCAGCAGCTCAAATTCGGGACTAGCCAGGAGAGAGCAGTACTTC.

The rearrangement links TRBV7-8 to TRBJ2-5; D is ambiguous. Deletions cut 8 bases from V and 7 bases from J, with 17 bases between. Germline V gene data show CDR1 as SGHVS and CDR2 as FQNEAQ. The CDR3 covers 13 residues. The CDR3 here is CASRNSHNGTQYF. CDR3 coding DNA: TGTGCCAGCCGAAACTCGCACAATGGGACCCAGTACTTC.

The V call is TRBV6-1, the J call TRBJ2-3; TRBD2 agrees at 11 bases. CDR1 MNHNS and CDR2 SASEGT come from the germline V gene. This CDR3 contains 15 residues. V dropped 7 bases and J dropped 6; count of bases not matched to a gene: 9. The CDR3 reads CASTDLAGGGDTQYF. Here the CDR3 DNA reads TGTGCCAGCACCGATCTAGCGGGAGGAGGGGATACGCAGTATTTT.

Here the CDR3 reads CASSAESTTISYEQYF. The CDR3 nucleotides read TGTGCCAGCAGCGCAGAATCAACGACCATCTCCTACGAGCAGTACTTC. This rearrangement joins TRBV7-9 to TRBJ2-7; no firm D call. The germline V gene encodes CDR1 SEHNR and CDR2 FQNEAQ (reference sequence). Trimming cost V 5 bases and J 0 bases, with 17 bases left between them. The CDR3 is made up of 16 amino acids.

This clone appeared a single time. The gene calls are TRBV15 and TRBJ2-1; the match to TRBD2 covers 10 bases. V lost 5 bases, J lost 6 bases, and 13 bases stayed unmatched. This CDR3 spans 17 amino acids. Germline CDR1 is LNHNV and CDR2 is YYDKDF (reference sequence). The CDR3 here is CATSPRTLAGAGNEQFF. The CDR3 DNA reads TGTGCCACCAGCCCCCGGACGCTAGCGGGAGCCGGCAATGAGCAGTTCTTC.

The chain recombines TRBV28 with TRBJ2-7, with no clear D. Trimming took off 4 bases at V and 3 bases at J, with 16 bases between the two ends. The CDR3 loop spans 15 amino acids. Germline CDR1 is MDHEN and CDR2 is SYDVKM. CDR3 in amino acids: CASSSSPPLHYEQYF. CDR3 bases: TGTGCCAGCAGTTCCTCCCCCCCTCTTCACTACGAGCAGTACTTC.

This chain connects TRBV7-9 to TRBJ1-2; a possible D gene is TRBD1 (5 bases). Germline V gene lookup returns CDR1 SEHNR and CDR2 FQNEAQ (reference sequence). The V and J ends lost 4 bases and 3 bases respectively, with 15 bases between them. This CDR3 region has 15 residues. The CDR3 sequence is CASSSPDSRDYGYTF. The CDR3 DNA follows: TGTGCCAGCAGCTCCCCCGACAGCCGGGACTATGGCTACACCTTC.

This chain links TRBV5-1 with TRBJ2-7; 14 bases are shared with TRBD2. CDR1 is SGHRS, CDR2 YFSETQ, per germline. The CDR3 runs to 17 residues. The V and J ends lost 4 bases and 3 bases, in that order; junction bases with no gene match: 9. This CDR3 is CASSLGLGTSGSYEQYF. The CDR3 coding sequence is TGCGCCAGCAGCCTGGGGCTTGGGACTAGCGGGAGCTACGAGCAGTACTTC.

The chain couples TRBV9 to TRBJ2-1; 10 bases are a match to TRBD2. CDR3 size: 16 residues. The germline V gene has CDR1 SGDLS and CDR2 YYNGEE. With 3 bases clipped from V and 4 bases from J, the junction kept 7 bases outside the gene matches. The CDR3 reads CASSGHEREGYNEQFF. CDR3 nucleotide sequence: TGTGCCAGCAGCGGACATGAGCGGGAGGGATACAATGAGCAGTTCTTC. The variable domain in full, completed from reference TRBV9 and TRBJ2-1, reads DSGVTQTPKHLITATGQRVTLRCSPRSGDLSVYWYQQSLDQGLQFLIQYYNGEERAKGNILERFSAQQFPDLHSELNLSSLELGDSALYFCASSGHEREGYNEQFFGPGTRLTVL.

This clone was recorded only once. The gene calls are TRBV27 and TRBJ2-1, with D hard to call. V dropped 1 base and J dropped 7 bases, with 11 bases sitting between them. The germline CDR1 and CDR2 sequences are MNHEY and SMNVEV (reference sequence). The CDR3 length is 14 residues. CDR3 sequence reads: CASSLWPTENEQFF. The DNA for the CDR3 is TGTGCCAGCAGTTTATGGCCTACAGAGAATGAGCAGTTCTTC.

The chain couples TRBV5-1 to TRBJ2-1; TRBD1 agrees at 9 bases. The germline V gene encodes CDR1 SGHRS and CDR2 YFSETQ. Germline trimming cut 4 bases from V and 5 bases from J; bases unmatched to any gene: 7. This CDR3 comprises 15 residues. The CDR3: CASSPGTGIDNEQFF. The DNA of the CDR3 is TGCGCCAGCAGCCCTGGGACAGGGATCGACAATGAGCAGTTCTTC.

CDR3 bases: TGCAGTGGAGGCAGCTATAATGAGCAGTTCTTC. Translating gives CSGGSYNEQFF. The chain combines TRBV20-1 with TRBJ2-1; D unclear. The ends were cut back, 7 bases at V and 7 bases at J, with 11 bases in the middle. From germline, CDR1 is DFQATT and CDR2 SNEGSKA (reference sequence). CDR3 length: 11 amino acids.

The chain uses TRBV28 and TRBJ2-1, with TRBD2 identical over 7 bases. The V segment lost 3 bases and the J segment 0 bases; nucleotides outside the gene matches: 2. The CDR3 runs 15 residues. Germline values: CDR1 MDHEN, CDR2 SYDVKM. The CDR3 DNA reads as TGTGCCAGCAGTTTCGGCGGGAGCTCCTACAATGAGCAGTTCTTC. This encodes CASSFGGSSYNEQFF.

The genes are TRBV19 and TRBJ1-4, with 8 positions matching TRBD1. Germline assignment: CDR1 LNHDA and CDR2 SQIVND (reference sequence). V dropped 8 bases and J dropped 1; count of bases not matched to a gene: 9. The CDR3 has 16 residues. CDR3 bases: TGTGCCAGTTCCGGGACAGGTAAAGTAACTAATGAAAAACTGTTTTTT. This translates into CASSGTGKVTNEKLFF.

The chain recombines TRBV7-8 with TRBJ2-3; a possible D gene is TRBD2 (7 bases). The CDR3 runs to 16 residues. Trimming removed 1 base at V and 3 bases at J, with 14 bases between. Germline CDR1 SGHVS, CDR2 FQNEAQ. CDR3 nucleotides: TGTGCCAGCAGCTTAGAGGGGGAGGGCCAAACAGATACGCAGTATTTT. Its translation: CASSLEGEGQTDTQYF.